This T cell receptor beta chain was sequenced in a study of beta chain features in type 1 diabetes. Study observations and caveats: Type 1 diabetes patients showed a moderate but significant shortening of TCRB CDR3s in all four CD4+ subsets.

Comment on this clone: Antigen specificity is unknown.

As every portion of the isolated RNA was reverse transcribed, the sequencing read expressed TCRB transcripts. Only in-frame clones appear in the TCRdb table, and some are missing; sequencing was by immunoSEQ multiplex PCR. The sample shows roughly 150,000 clones, about 8.1% of them seen only once. The receptor was isolated from a woman under 30 with type 1 diabetes. Sequences were obtained from central memory CD4+ T cells from blood.

CDR3 nucleotides: TGTGCCAGCAGCCCCGGAGGCCAATATGGCTACACCTTC. Amino acid sequence: CASSPGGQYGYTF. The V and J genes are TRBV7-3 and TRBJ1-2; no definite D call. Trimming took off 5 bases at V and 5 bases at J, with 12 bases between the two ends. Germline V gives CDR1 SGHTA, CDR2 FQGTGA. CDR3 size: 13 residues.